These 32 T cell receptor beta chains were all obtained from the same sample, sequenced in a study of T cells in Graves' hyperthyroidism and ophthalmopathy. Researchers amplified the TCR beta CDR3 regions from RNA transcripts. An initial round of RT-PCR targeting the TCR CDR3 relied on the HTBI primer set. In TCRdb, the multiplex PCR reads were re-called with MiXCR into one record per CDR3 protein. This table has hundreds of thousands of distinct CDR3 sequences, approximately 14% appearing once. The source material was blood. These receptors all stem from a middle-aged woman with Graves' ophthalmopathy.

This clonotype was counted many times. The V call is TRBV7-2, the J call TRBJ2-5; tentative D call: TRBD2 (5 bases). Trimming pared 2 bases from V and 5 bases from J, leaving 15 bases between. The CDR3 covers 15 residues. Germline CDR1 is SGHTA and CDR2 is FQGNSA. CDR3 coding DNA: TGTGCCAGCAGCTTATGGCGAGGAAGGGAGGAGACCCAGTACTTC. Its protein product is CASSLWRGREETQYF.

This clonotype was recorded many times. The rearrangement joins TRBV6-2 or TRBV6-3 to TRBJ1-5; 7 positions match TRBD1. Germline CDR1 is MNHEY and CDR2 is SVGEGT. V lost 8 bases and J lost 9; bases outside the gene matches: 7. CDR3 size: 12 residues. CDR3 residues: CASSRQGLPQHF. The CDR3 region has the DNA TGTGCCAGCTCTCGACAGGGATTGCCCCAGCATTTT.

This clonotype was picked up many times. The chain carries TRBV20-1 and TRBJ2-7; 8 positions agree with TRBD2. Looked up from germline, CDR1 is DFQATT and CDR2 is SNEGSKA (reference sequence). V was clipped by 5 bases and J by 2 bases; unmatched bases: 8. The CDR3 has 14 amino acids. The CDR3 DNA sequence: TGCAGTGCTGAGCGGGAGTCGACACCCTACGAGCAGTACTTC. Translation: CSAERESTPYEQYF.

This clonotype was seen repeatedly, ten times or more. The chain carries TRBV2 and TRBJ2-3, with 11 bases aligning to TRBD1. J lost 4 bases, V lost 7 bases, and 4 bases had no gene match. The germline V gene encodes CDR1 SNHLY and CDR2 FYNNEI. The CDR3 has 14 residues. Written as DNA, the CDR3 is TGTGCCAGCACCCAGGACAGGGGGCCAGATACGCAGTATTTT. Amino acids: CASTQDRGPDTQYF.

This clonotype was recorded many times. The chain uses TRBV2 and TRBJ2-5; 10 bases are a match to TRBD2. V trimming: 4 bases; J trimming: 5 bases; junction bases outside the gene matches: 16. The germline V gene has CDR1 SNHLY and CDR2 FYNNEI. The CDR3 spans 18 residues. CDR3 protein: CASSVPSRSGGAVETQYF. CDR3 nucleotides: TGTGCCAGCAGTGTACCTTCGCGAAGCGGGGGGGCCGTTGAGACCCAGTACTTC.

At least ten counts were recorded for this clonotype. The J gene is TRBJ2-1, the V gene TRBV27; TRBD1 aligns across 9 bases. The CDR3 consists of 13 residues. Germline-derived CDR1 and CDR2 are MNHEY and SMNVEV (reference sequence). Unmatched junction bases numbered 3, after V lost 6 bases and J lost 6 bases. The DNA of the CDR3 is TGTGCCAGCAGACAGGGGGCATTCAATGAGCAGTTCTTC. Translating it yields CASRQGAFNEQFF.

This clonotype was observed many times. The rearrangement links TRBV2 to TRBJ1-1; 9 bases are a match to TRBD1. V lost 6 bases to trimming and J lost 10 bases; unmatched junction nucleotides: 9. The CDR3 sequence is 13 residues long. The V gene's germline CDR1 is SNHLY and CDR2 FYNNEI. The CDR3 reads CASRATGGKVAFF. The CDR3 coding sequence is TGTGCCAGCAGAGCAACAGGGGGCAAGGTAGCTTTCTTT.

V usage is TRBV27 and J usage is TRBJ1-3; D is possibly TRBD1 (5 bases). This CDR3 contains 15 residues. V shed 3 bases and J shed 0 bases, with 9 bases lying between them. Looked up from germline, CDR1 is MNHEY and CDR2 is SMNVEV (reference sequence). The DNA of the CDR3 is TGTGCCAGCAGTTTTAGGGGCACCTCTGGAAACACCATATATTTT. Protein sequence: CASSFRGTSGNTIYF.

The sample holds many counts of this clonotype. V and J are TRBV3-1 and TRBJ2-7, with D perhaps assigned TRBD1 or TRBD2 (5 bases each). The V end lost 4 bases, the J end lost 4 bases, and 11 bases lay between the germline ends. Germline-derived CDR1 and CDR2 are LGHDT and YNNKEL (reference sequence). This CDR3 has 13 residues. CDR3 region: CASSRGWQYEQYF. The CDR3 bases are TGTGCCAGCAGCCGGGGGTGGCAGTACGAGCAGTACTTC.

At least ten counts were recorded for this clonotype. The chain employs TRBV6-1 and TRBJ1-6, with TRBD1 matching over 8 bases. The junction had 17 bases not matched to a gene; V was cut back by 8 bases and J by 14 bases. There are 15 residues in the CDR3. Germline loops: CDR1 MNHNS, CDR2 SASEGT. This chain's CDR3 is CASGLGTGLQGTLHF. In DNA, the CDR3 is TGTGCCAGCGGCTTAGGGACAGGCCTCCAGGGAACCCTCCACTTT.

This clonotype was detected ten times or more. This chain uses TRBV2 with TRBJ2-5, with 9 bases that match TRBD2. Germline values: CDR1 SNHLY, CDR2 FYNNEI. This CDR3 has 15 amino acids. J lost 5 bases, V lost 2 bases, and 6 bases had no gene match. The CDR3, as DNA: TGTGCCAGCAGTGAAAGGACTAGCGCGGTCGAGACCCAGTACTTC. Translating it yields CASSERTSAVETQYF. Filled out from reference TRBV2 and TRBJ2-5, the complete variable domain reads EPEVTQTPSHQVTQMGQEVILRCVPISNHLYFYWYRQILGQKVEFLVSFYNNEISEKSEIFDDQFSVERPDGSNFTLKIRSTKLEDSAMYFCASSERTSAVETQYFGPGTRLLVL.

Remarks on this clonotype: A much larger clone sits a single nucleotide away, making a read error possible. The chain joins TRBV7-8 to TRBJ2-1, with D hard to call. Per germline, CDR1 SGHVS and CDR2 FQNEAQ. This CDR3 has 16 residues. CDR3 nucleotides: TGTGCCAGCAGCTTAGGCCCCATTCCTAAGGGCAATGAGCAGTCCTTC. The encoded protein is CASSLGPIPKGNEQSF.

This rearrangement joins TRBV6-5 to TRBJ1-1, with D perhaps matching TRBD1 (5 bases). Germline assignment: CDR1 MNHEY and CDR2 SVGAGI. The CDR3 runs to 16 residues. V lost 2 bases and J lost 4, with 17 bases in between. Written as DNA, the CDR3 is TGTGCCAGCAGTTACGGCGCCCCGGGGGGTACCACTGAAGCTTTCTTT. Amino acid sequence: CASSYGAPGGTTEAFF.

This clonotype was observed many times. The V and J genes are TRBV28 and TRBJ1-5; D is unresolved. The germline V gene has CDR1 MDHEN and CDR2 SYDVKM. The CDR3 runs to 14 residues. V was pared by 3 bases and J by 4 bases, with 10 bases between. The CDR3 sequence is CASSFRSRNQPQHF. The CDR3 DNA sequence: TGTGCCAGCAGTTTTCGTTCGAGGAATCAGCCCCAGCATTTT.

The gene calls are TRBV12-3 or TRBV12-4 and TRBJ2-3; weak D call: TRBD2 (5 bases). The CDR3 is 14 amino acids. V shed 7 bases and J shed 2 bases, with 13 bases lying between them. The CDR3 here is CASTGVTTTDTQYF. CDR3 nucleotides: TGTGCCAGCACCGGGGTAACAACCACAGATACGCAGTATTTT.

This clonotype was seen many times. This rearrangement joins TRBV13 to TRBJ2-7; a weak D match, TRBD1 (5 bases). Trimming removed 5 bases at V and 2 bases at J, with 16 bases between. Germline V gives CDR1 PRHDT, CDR2 FYEKMQ (reference sequence). The CDR3 runs 15 residues. CDR3 nucleotides: TGTGCCAGCAGCCAAGGTGACAGCTTACCCTACGAGCAGTACTTC. Amino acid sequence: CASSQGDSLPYEQYF.

The CDR3 region has the DNA TGTGCCAGCAGCTTGCTGAGGAATCAGCCCCAGCATTTT. Its translation is CASSLLRNQPQHF. The chain links TRBV5-5 to TRBJ1-5; no reliable D call. The CDR3 contains 13 residues. With 1 base removed from V and 4 bases from J, the gap between germline ends came to 6 bases. Germline CDR1 is SGHKS and CDR2 is YYEKEE (reference sequence).

This clonotype was counted at least ten times. The genes are TRBV5-1 and TRBJ1-5; perhaps TRBD1 as D (5 bases). This CDR3 has 16 residues. Trimming stripped 0 bases from V and 2 bases from J, with 12 bases between. The germline V gene has CDR1 SGHRS and CDR2 YFSETQ. DNA for the CDR3: TGCGCCAGCAGCTTGGACGGGGGTAGAGGCAATCAGCCCCAGCATTTT. Protein sequence: CASSLDGGRGNQPQHF. Based on the CDR3 plus reference TRBV5-1 and TRBJ1-5, the full variable domain is KAGVTQTPRYLIKTRGQQVTLSCSPISGHRSVSWYQQTPGQGLQFLFEYFSETQRNKGNFPGRFSGRQFSNSRSEMNVSTLELGDSALYLCASSLDGGRGNQPQHFGDGTRLSIL.

Many counts were recorded for this clonotype. The germline gene is not matched at one end of the junction; a read error may be the cause. The rearrangement joins TRBV7-7 to TRBJ2-5, with a possible D match to TRBD1 (5 bases). Looked up from germline, CDR1 is SSHAT and CDR2 is FNYEAQ (reference sequence). CDR3 length: 14 residues. The CDR3 here is CASSQADRQETQYF. The CDR3 region has the DNA TGTGCTAGCAGCCAAGCAGACAGACAAGAGACCCAGTACTTC.

This clonotype was picked up many times. The chain employs TRBV20-1 and TRBJ2-7; D is ambiguous. Trimming took 3 bases from V and 0 from J, leaving 12 bases between them. The CDR3 contains 14 residues. Germline lookup yields CDR1 DFQATT and CDR2 SNEGSKA (reference sequence). CDR3 loop: CSARGLGSSYEQYF. The CDR3 coding sequence is TGCAGTGCTAGGGGCCTTGGTAGCTCCTACGAGCAGTACTTC.

This clonotype showed up many times. The chain joins TRBV20-1 to TRBJ1-1; the D gene is possibly TRBD1 (6 bases). The CDR3 is 10 amino acids. CDR1 DFQATT and CDR2 SNEGSKA come from the germline V gene (reference sequence). Trimming took 4 bases from V and 8 from J, leaving 8 bases between them. The CDR3 nucleotides are TGCAGTGCTAAGGACAGAGAAGCTTTCTTT. Protein: CSAKDREAFF.

The rearrangement links TRBV7-2 to TRBJ2-4; 9 bases fit TRBD2. CDR3 length: 17 residues. From germline, CDR1 is SGHTA and CDR2 FQGNSA. With 1 base clipped from V and 1 base from J, the junction kept 5 bases outside the gene matches. Here the CDR3 DNA reads TGTGCCAGCAGCTTAGTCGGCGGGGGGGGGGCCAAAAACATTCAGTACTTC. Translated: CASSLVGGGGAKNIQYF.

This clonotype was counted many times. This chain's CDR3 is CASSSSRTNSPLHF. CDR3 DNA sequence: TGTGCCAGCAGCTCCTCCCGGACAAATTCACCCCTCCACTTT. The rearrangement uses TRBV6-1 and TRBJ1-6; a possible D gene is TRBD1 (5 bases). Between the trimmed V and J ends, which lost 6 bases and 7 bases, there was a span of 13 bases. CDR1 and CDR2 from the germline V gene are MNHNS and SASEGT. The CDR3 is 14 residues long.

In its sample, this clonotype was seen many times. The V and J genes are TRBV20-1 and TRBJ2-7, with 8 bases that match TRBD1. V dropped 5 bases and J dropped 4; count of bases not matched to a gene: 13. CDR3 size: 15 residues. Germline V lookup: CDR1 DFQATT, CDR2 SNEGSKA (reference sequence). The CDR3 region is CSAPRWAGGGYEQYF. The DNA of the CDR3 is TGCAGTGCTCCCCGATGGGCAGGGGGCGGATACGAGCAGTACTTC.

This clonotype was found a few times. This chain's CDR3 is CASSLQGVDQETQYF. CDR3 bases: TGCGCCAGCAGCTTACAGGGGGTAGATCAAGAGACCCAGTACTTC. The V and J genes are TRBV5-1 and TRBJ2-5; 8 bases are shared with TRBD1. The V gene's germline CDR1 is SGHRS and CDR2 YFSETQ. This CDR3 contains 15 residues. With 2 bases clipped from V and 2 bases from J, the junction kept 5 bases outside the gene matches.

This chain uses TRBV7-8 with TRBJ1-1; D ambiguous. Germline CDR1 SGHVS, CDR2 FQNEAQ. The V end lost 4 bases, the J end lost 7 bases, and 10 bases lay between the germline ends. The CDR3 runs to 12 residues. The DNA of the CDR3 is TGTGCCAGCAGCTGGTTCGGGATTGAAGCTTTCTTT. Amino acids: CASSWFGIEAFF. Complete variable domain (other parts from reference TRBV7-8 and TRBJ1-1): GAGVSQSPRYKVAKRGQDVALRCDPISGHVSLFWYQQALGQGPEFLTYFQNEAQLDKSGLPSDRFFAERPEGSVSTLKIQRTQQEDSAVYLCASSWFGIEAFFGQGTRLTVV.

In this sample, this clonotype turned up many times. This chain uses TRBV19 with TRBJ1-1; 7 bases are a match to TRBD1. Trimming at V came to 6 bases and at J to 4 bases, leaving 8 bases not matched to a gene. Germline loops: CDR1 LNHDA, CDR2 SQIVND (reference sequence). This CDR3 has 14 residues. The CDR3 DNA reads as TGTGCCAGTAGGACCGACAGGGAAGGCACTGAAGCTTTCTTT. It translates to CASRTDREGTEAFF.

This clonotype was counted at least ten times. The gene calls are TRBV14 and TRBJ2-7; TRBD1 is a possible D gene (6 bases). The CDR3 extends over 16 amino acids. The germline gives CDR1 SGHDN, CDR2 FVKESK. Trimming took 1 base from V and 2 from J, leaving 15 bases between them. CDR3 nucleotide sequence: TGTGCCAGCAGCCAAGGGGCAGGACAGTGGACCTACGAGCAGTACTTC. The encoded protein is CASSQGAGQWTYEQYF.

This clonotype appeared many times. The rearrangement uses TRBV7-2 and TRBJ2-1, with D possibly being TRBD2 (5 bases). The CDR3 totals 14 residues. Trimming shortened V by 5 bases and J by 5 bases, and 13 bases separated the two germline ends. CDR1 and CDR2 (germline): SGHTA, FQGNSA. The CDR3 is CASSLTRDHNEQFF. The CDR3 nucleotides are TGTGCCAGCAGCCTTACCCGGGATCACAATGAGCAGTTCTTC.

The V gene is TRBV5-6, the J gene TRBJ2-7; 9 bases map to TRBD2. Germline V CDR1 and CDR2: SGHDT, YYEEEE. The CDR3 runs to 16 residues. Trimming cost V 3 bases and J 13 bases; bases outside gene matches: 20. The CDR3 nucleotides read TGTGCCAGCAGCTCGGCCACGGGACTAGCAATTGGCCGGTTATACTTC. Protein product: CASSSATGLAIGRLYF.

The table lists this clonotype with many counts. The chain uses TRBV15 and TRBJ2-7; D is possibly TRBD1 (5 bases). The CDR3 covers 15 residues. V dropped 0 bases and J dropped 7 bases, with 16 bases sitting between them. Germline values: CDR1 LNHNV, CDR2 YYDKDF (reference sequence). DNA for the CDR3: TGTGCCACCAGCAGAGATGCAGCCAGGGCGAGGGAGCAGTACTTC. It yields the protein CATSRDAARAREQYF. Looking up the rest from reference TRBV15 and TRBJ2-7 gives the full variable domain: DAMVIQNPRYQVTQFGKPVTLSCSQTLNHNVMYWYQQKSSQAPKLLFHYYDKDFNNEADTPDNFQSRRPNTSFCFLDIRSPGLGDTAMYLCATSRDAARAREQYFGPGTRLTVT.

This chain uses TRBV2 with TRBJ2-1; no definite D call. The CDR3 runs to 15 residues. CDR1 is SNHLY and CDR2 is FYNNEI in the germline V gene. Between the trimmed V and J ends, which lost 7 bases and 1 base, there was a span of 14 bases. CDR3 in amino acids: CASNHGRSSYNEQFF. As DNA, the CDR3 is TGTGCCAGCAATCACGGCCGGTCTTCCTACAATGAGCAGTTCTTC.